Listed below are T cell receptor beta chains from one sample, sequenced in a study of blood T cell repertoires in COVID-19. Generated by immunoSEQ multiplex PCR, the TCRdb table keeps only in-frame clones and is missing some. The top ten hold roughly 10% of the sample, which has 110,000 to 150,000 clones, around 87% seen once. The specimen sequenced was PBMCs or T cells enriched from blood (not recorded which). Receptors originate from a man aged 60 to 75 who had recovered from COVID-19. CDR3s leave out the opening cysteine and the closing phenylalanine or tryptophan.

V gene: TRBV19
J gene: TRBJ1-1
CDR3 protein: ASSPNPMNTEAF

V gene: TRBV2
J gene: TRBJ2-3
CDR3 protein: ASSEKGGTDTQY

V gene: TRBV28
J gene: TRBJ1-4
CDR3 protein: ASSSPLGTGAKLF

V gene: TRBV29-1
J gene: TRBJ2-4
CDR3 protein: SVREVLAKNIQY

V gene: TRBV6-5
J gene: TRBJ1-1
CDR3 protein: ASSHRTGINTEAF

V gene: TRBV27
J gene: TRBJ2-5
CDR3 protein: ASTSDREETQY

V gene: TRBV19
J gene: TRBJ1-2
CDR3 protein: ASSPRLRYGYT

V gene: TRBV13
J gene: TRBJ2-7
CDR3 protein: ASSPRAGEQY

V gene: TRBV6-5
J gene: TRBJ1-4
CDR3 protein: ASGGGAPNEKLF

V gene: TRBV2
J gene: TRBJ1-6
CDR3 protein: ASRQDYNSPLH

V gene: TRBV15
J gene: TRBJ1-5
CDR3 protein: ATSRDSGNQPQH

V gene: TRBV7-3
J gene: TRBJ2-1
CDR3 protein: ASSPGQRNNEQF

V gene: TRBV4-1
J gene: TRBJ2-3
CDR3 protein: ASSQDRGTNSGTQY

V gene: TRBV4-1
J gene: TRBJ1-2
CDR3 protein: ASSQGGFDHGYT

V gene: TRBV19
J gene: TRBJ1-2
CDR3 protein: ASSPGTGVYGYT

V gene: TRBV6-4
J gene: TRBJ2-3
CDR3 protein: ASSDSTGDTQY

V gene: TRBV10-3
J gene: TRBJ1-6
CDR3 protein: AISESGQGYSPLH

V gene: TRBV6-5
J gene: TRBJ2-7
CDR3 protein: ASRSSGSSYEQY